This is a list of T cell receptor beta chains from one sample in a study of siplizumab effects on memory and regulatory T cells. The protocol was immunoSEQ multiplex PCR, while the TCRdb copy is restricted to in-frame clones and leaves out a portion. The data contain over 65,000 clones, around 93% of them seen just once; the ten biggest clones take up less than 20%. Sequencing was performed on CD8+ T cells sorted from blood. Receptors originate from a human donor in good health. CDR3s include the opening cysteine and the closing phenylalanine or tryptophan. The order of the fields is V gene, J gene, CDR3 protein.

v_gene: TRBV7-8; j_gene: TRBJ2-7; CDR3aa: CASSLRGRDSNEQYF
v_gene: TRBV9; j_gene: TRBJ2-7; CDR3aa: CASSVGAGGVYEQYF
v_gene: TRBV27; j_gene: TRBJ1-6; CDR3aa: CASGMRGGGSPLHF
v_gene: TRBV27; j_gene: TRBJ2-1; CDR3aa: CASNARKAGECNEQFF
v_gene: TRBV9; j_gene: TRBJ2-1; CDR3aa: CASSPRTRGLDEQFF
v_gene: TRBV11-2; j_gene: TRBJ2-2; CDR3aa: CASSSGQGTGELFF
v_gene: TRBV11-1; j_gene: TRBJ2-1; CDR3aa: CASSRQDSYNEQFF
v_gene: TRBV4-2; j_gene: TRBJ1-1; CDR3aa: CASSPTGGNTEAFF
v_gene: TRBV19; j_gene: TRBJ1-1; CDR3aa: CASSIVPSRSTEAFF
v_gene: TRBV30; j_gene: TRBJ1-3; CDR3aa: CAWSGGYGNTIYF
v_gene: TRBV9; j_gene: TRBJ1-2; CDR3aa: CASSDPGGGYTF
v_gene: TRBV2; j_gene: TRBJ2-1; CDR3aa: CAKMTSGIGYNEQFF
v_gene: TRBV27; j_gene: TRBJ1-1; CDR3aa: CASSLVGVGVTEAFF
v_gene: TRBV19; j_gene: TRBJ2-1; CDR3aa: CASSIGANEQFF
v_gene: TRBV5-1; j_gene: TRBJ1-1; CDR3aa: CASSSGTENTEAFF
v_gene: TRBV7-9; j_gene: TRBJ2-1; CDR3aa: CASSLTGDGYNEQFF
v_gene: TRBV4-2; j_gene: TRBJ2-7; CDR3aa: CASSQAGGSSYEQYF
v_gene: TRBV27; j_gene: TRBJ2-5; CDR3aa: CASSELLGQAQETQYF
v_gene: TRBV19; j_gene: TRBJ1-1; CDR3aa: CASTKAVGNTEAFF
v_gene: TRBV9; j_gene: TRBJ2-7; CDR3aa: CASSVADSRSSYEQYF
v_gene: TRBV4-2; j_gene: TRBJ2-7; CDR3aa: CASSQDLGGSDEQYF
v_gene: TRBV7-8; j_gene: TRBJ2-7; CDR3aa: CASSPRDREVSYEQYF